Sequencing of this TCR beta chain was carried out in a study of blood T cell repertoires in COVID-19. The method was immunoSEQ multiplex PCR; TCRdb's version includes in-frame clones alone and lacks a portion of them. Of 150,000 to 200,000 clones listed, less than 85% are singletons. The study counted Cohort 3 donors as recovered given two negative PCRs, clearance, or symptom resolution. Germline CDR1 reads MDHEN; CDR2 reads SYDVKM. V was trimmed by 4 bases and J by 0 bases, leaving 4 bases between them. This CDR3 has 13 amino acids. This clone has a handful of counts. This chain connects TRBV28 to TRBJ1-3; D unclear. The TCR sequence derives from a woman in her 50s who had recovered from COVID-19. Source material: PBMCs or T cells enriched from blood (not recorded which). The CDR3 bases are TGTGCCAGCAGTTCGAGCTCTGGAAACACCATATATTTT. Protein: CASSSSSGNTIYF.